The present T cell receptor beta chain was sequenced within a study of blood T cells in healthy people across ages. Sample-barcoded 5' priming and a J-beta primer mix drove a second PCR of roughly 6 to 12 cycles. TCRdb analysed the 5' RACE reads with MiXCR anew, one entry per CDR3 protein. The table includes roughly 800,000 distinct CDR3 sequences, just under 25% detected once. On this clonotype itself: Compared with germline, one end of the junction differs, possibly owing to a read error.

Germline V gives CDR1 SGHRS, CDR2 YFSETQ. This CDR3 region has 14 residues. Every participating donor contributed around 9.5 milliliters of peripheral blood through a draw. These data are also associated with another study on T cells of mothers and their children. From that paper: The shaping of TCR recombination output by thymic selection is similar in related and unrelated pairs.

This TCR was recovered from a boy aged 5-17 years in good health. The sequencing sample was made of blood. The chain combines TRBV5-1 with TRBJ1-5; 10 bases align to TRBD1. CDR3 sequence (DNA): TGCGCCAGCAGCTTGGCCGGCGGGACAGGGGTTTGGGATTTT. This sequence encodes CASSLAGGTGVWDF.